These T cell receptor beta chains were read from a single sample in a study of blood T cell repertoires in COVID-19. Clones were read by immunoSEQ multiplex PCR, and TCRdb kept only the in-frame ones, dropping some. The repertoire has some 220,000 clones, 82% of them found once; the top ten carry about 5%. Input material: peripheral blood. The receptor set was obtained from a woman in her 70s with COVID-19, enrolled during active disease. CDR3s include the opening cysteine and the closing phenylalanine or tryptophan. The order of the fields is clone size, D gene, J gene, V gene, CDR3 DNA, CDR3 protein. The D gene is left open where the match is weak. The size of a clone is reported for some rows only, either as once, few or many, or as a class for expanded clones.

size: .
D: TRBD2
J: TRBJ2-3
V: TRBV5-1
DNA: TGCGCCAGCAGCCGGCTGACTAGCGGATTGACAGATACGCAGTATTTT
CDR3: CASSRLTSGLTDTQYF

size: once
D: .
J: TRBJ2-1
V: TRBV10-3
DNA: TGTGCCATCACGTCGCCTAGGGCGGGGAATGAGCAGTTCTTC
CDR3: CAITSPRAGNEQFF

size: .
D: TRBD1
J: TRBJ2-1
V: TRBV9
DNA: TGTGCCAGCAGCGCGTCAGGACAGGGGGTCTACAATGAGCAGTTCTTC
CDR3: CASSASGQGVYNEQFF

size: .
D: TRBD1
J: TRBJ2-2
V: TRBV2
DNA: TGTGCCAGCAGGAGACAGGGGACGAACACCGGGGAGCTGTTTTTT
CDR3: CASRRQGTNTGELFF

size: .
D: .
J: TRBJ1-6
V: TRBV7-2
DNA: TGTGCCAGCAGCTCTAGGAGCTCCTATAATTCACCCCTCCACTTT
CDR3: CASSSRSSYNSPLHF

size: .
D: TRBD2
J: TRBJ2-7
V: TRBV28
DNA: TGTGCCAGCAGCCTAGGACTCAGCGGGAGCTTTGTCTACGAGCAGTACTTC
CDR3: CASSLGLSGSFVYEQYF

size: .
D: .
J: TRBJ2-3
V: TRBV18
DNA: TGTGCCAGCTCACCACTAGCGAGCACAGATACGCAGTATTTT
CDR3: CASSPLASTDTQYF

size: once
D: .
J: TRBJ1-2
V: TRBV14
DNA: TGTGCCAGCACATTGACAGGCGCGAGGGGCTACACCTTC
CDR3: CASTLTGARGYTF

size: .
D: .
J: TRBJ1-1
V: TRBV30
DNA: TGTGCCTGGAGTGAACAGGGATATACTGAAGCTTTCTTT
CDR3: CAWSEQGYTEAFF

size: once
D: TRBD1
J: TRBJ2-2
V: TRBV7-2
DNA: TGTGCCAGCAGCTACGACAGGGGGCTGATCGGGGAGCTGTTTTTT
CDR3: CASSYDRGLIGELFF

size: .
D: TRBD2
J: TRBJ2-3
V: TRBV19
DNA: TGTGCCAGTAGTATCGGACTAGCGGGAGGGGTAGATACGCAGTATTTT
CDR3: CASSIGLAGGVDTQYF

size: .
D: TRBD2
J: TRBJ2-7
V: TRBV3-1/TRBV3-2
DNA: TGTGCCAGCAGCCCCGCTAGCGGAAATTACGAGCAGTACTTC
CDR3: CASSPASGNYEQYF

size: .
D: TRBD1
J: TRBJ1-5
V: TRBV11-2
DNA: TGTGCCAGCAGCCCCGGGAGGGGGCGGGAGCCCCAGCATTTT
CDR3: CASSPGRGREPQHF

size: .
D: .
J: TRBJ2-3
V: TRBV30
DNA: TGTGCCTGGAGTTTTAGCGGCACACGGGATACGCAGTATTTT
CDR3: CAWSFSGTRDTQYF

size: .
D: TRBD1
J: TRBJ1-3
V: TRBV5-8
DNA: TGTGCCAGCAGCTTGAACGGGGACAGGGCGACTCTCTCTGGAAACACCATATATTTT
CDR3: CASSLNGDRATLSGNTIYF

size: .
D: .
J: TRBJ2-2
V: TRBV7-2
DNA: TGTGCCAGCAGCCCCAGACAGGTCGGGGCAACCGGGGAGCTGTTTTTT
CDR3: CASSPRQVGATGELFF

size: .
D: .
J: TRBJ2-3
V: TRBV19
DNA: TGTGCCAGTAGTATTGGAGGGGGCAGAGATACGCAGTATTTT
CDR3: CASSIGGGRDTQYF

size: .
D: TRBD1
J: TRBJ1-5
V: TRBV15
DNA: TGTGCCACCAGAGCCTTTGGGACAGCAAATCAGCCCCAGCATTTT
CDR3: CATRAFGTANQPQHF

size: .
D: TRBD1
J: TRBJ2-7
V: TRBV18
DNA: TGTGCCAGCTCCCGCGGGACAGGGTCCTACGAGCAGTACTTC
CDR3: CASSRGTGSYEQYF

size: .
D: TRBD2
J: TRBJ2-1
V: TRBV9
DNA: TGTGCCAGCAGCACCCAGACTAGCGGGAGCCACAATGAGCAGTTCTTC
CDR3: CASSTQTSGSHNEQFF

size: many
D: .
J: TRBJ1-3
V: TRBV14
DNA: TGTGCCAGCACCTTCTCTGGAAACACCATATATTTT
CDR3: CASTFSGNTIYF

size: .
D: .
J: TRBJ1-1
V: TRBV18
DNA: TGTGCCAGCTCACCACCGGCAGGGATGAACACTGAAGCTTTCTTT
CDR3: CASSPPAGMNTEAFF

size: .
D: .
J: TRBJ2-7
V: TRBV12-3/TRBV12-4
DNA: TGTGCCAGCAGTTTTGGGCCATGGAACGAGCAGTACTTC
CDR3: CASSFGPWNEQYF

size: .
D: .
J: TRBJ2-1
V: TRBV13
DNA: TGTGCCAGCACCCTAGCACACAATGAGCAGTTCTTC
CDR3: CASTLAHNEQFF

size: .
D: .
J: TRBJ1-2
V: TRBV7-9
DNA: TGTGCCAGCACTAAAGACAGTTATGGCTACACCTTC
CDR3: CASTKDSYGYTF